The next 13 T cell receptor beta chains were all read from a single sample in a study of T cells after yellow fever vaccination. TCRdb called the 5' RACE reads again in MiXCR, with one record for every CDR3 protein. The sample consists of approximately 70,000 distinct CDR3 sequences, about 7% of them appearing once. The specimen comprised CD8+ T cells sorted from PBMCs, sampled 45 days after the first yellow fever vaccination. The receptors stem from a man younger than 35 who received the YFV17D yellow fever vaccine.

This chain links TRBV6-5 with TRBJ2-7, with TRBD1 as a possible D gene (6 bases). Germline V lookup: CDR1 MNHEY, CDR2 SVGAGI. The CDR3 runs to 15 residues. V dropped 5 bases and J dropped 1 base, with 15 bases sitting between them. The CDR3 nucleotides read TGTGCCAGCAGTCCCTCGACAGGAATTTCCTACGAGCAGTACTTC. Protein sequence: CASSPSTGISYEQYF.

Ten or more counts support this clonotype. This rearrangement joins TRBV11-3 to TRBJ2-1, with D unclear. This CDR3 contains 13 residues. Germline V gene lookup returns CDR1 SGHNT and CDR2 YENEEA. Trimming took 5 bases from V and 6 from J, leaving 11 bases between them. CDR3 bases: TGTGCCAGCAGCCCCAGGAGCAGCAATGAGCAGTTCTTC. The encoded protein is CASSPRSSNEQFF.

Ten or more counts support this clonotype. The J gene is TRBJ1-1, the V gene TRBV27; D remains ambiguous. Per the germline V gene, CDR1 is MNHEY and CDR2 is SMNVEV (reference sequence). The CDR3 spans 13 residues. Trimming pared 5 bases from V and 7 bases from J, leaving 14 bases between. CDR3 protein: CASSRSGHIEAFF. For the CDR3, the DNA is TGTGCCAGCAGTCGCTCCGGGCACATTGAAGCTTTCTTT.

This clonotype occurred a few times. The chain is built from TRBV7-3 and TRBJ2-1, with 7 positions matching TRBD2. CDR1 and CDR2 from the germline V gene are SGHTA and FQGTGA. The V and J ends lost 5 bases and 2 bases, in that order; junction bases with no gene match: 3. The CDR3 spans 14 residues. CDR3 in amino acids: CASSPTSAYNEQFF. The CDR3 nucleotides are TGTGCCAGCAGCCCCACTAGCGCCTACAATGAGCAGTTCTTC.

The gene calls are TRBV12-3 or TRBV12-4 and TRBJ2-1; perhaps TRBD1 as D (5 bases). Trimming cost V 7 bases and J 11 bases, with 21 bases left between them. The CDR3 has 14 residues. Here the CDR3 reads CASTAWGRDNQQFF. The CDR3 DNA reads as TGTGCCAGCACCGCTTGGGGCAGGGATAATCAGCAGTTCTTC.

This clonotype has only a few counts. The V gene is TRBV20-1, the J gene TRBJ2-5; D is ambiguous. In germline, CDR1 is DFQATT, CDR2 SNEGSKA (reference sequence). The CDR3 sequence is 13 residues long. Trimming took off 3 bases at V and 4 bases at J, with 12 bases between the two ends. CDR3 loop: CSARSWKRETQYF. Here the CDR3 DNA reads TGCAGTGCTAGGTCGTGGAAACGAGAGACCCAGTACTTC.

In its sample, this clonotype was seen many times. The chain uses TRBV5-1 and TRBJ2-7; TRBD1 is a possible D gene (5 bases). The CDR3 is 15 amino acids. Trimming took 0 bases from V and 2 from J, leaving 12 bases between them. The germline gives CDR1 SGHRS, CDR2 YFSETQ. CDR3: CASSLEAGWTYEQYF. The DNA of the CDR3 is TGCGCCAGCAGCTTGGAGGCAGGGTGGACCTACGAGCAGTACTTC.

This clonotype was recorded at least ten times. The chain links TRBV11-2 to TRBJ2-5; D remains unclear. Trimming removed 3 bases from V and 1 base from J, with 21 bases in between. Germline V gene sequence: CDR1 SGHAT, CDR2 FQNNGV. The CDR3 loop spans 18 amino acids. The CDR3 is CASSFRGRLGSSQETQYF. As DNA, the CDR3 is TGTGCCAGCAGCTTTAGAGGCAGGCTGGGATCGAGCCAAGAGACCCAGTACTTC.

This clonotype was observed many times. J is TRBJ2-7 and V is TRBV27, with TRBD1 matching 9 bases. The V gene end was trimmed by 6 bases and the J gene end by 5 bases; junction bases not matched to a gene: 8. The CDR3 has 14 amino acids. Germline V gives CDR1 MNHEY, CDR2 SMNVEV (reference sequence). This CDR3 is CASRVGTGFHEQYF. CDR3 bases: TGTGCCAGCAGGGTCGGGACAGGGTTCCACGAGCAGTACTTC.

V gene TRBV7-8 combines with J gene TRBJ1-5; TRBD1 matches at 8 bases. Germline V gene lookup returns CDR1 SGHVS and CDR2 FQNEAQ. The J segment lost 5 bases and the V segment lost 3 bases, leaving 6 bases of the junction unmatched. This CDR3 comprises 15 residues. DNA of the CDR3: TGTGCCAGCAGCTTCCTACAGGGGGGAGATCAGCCCCAGCATTTT. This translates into CASSFLQGGDQPQHF.

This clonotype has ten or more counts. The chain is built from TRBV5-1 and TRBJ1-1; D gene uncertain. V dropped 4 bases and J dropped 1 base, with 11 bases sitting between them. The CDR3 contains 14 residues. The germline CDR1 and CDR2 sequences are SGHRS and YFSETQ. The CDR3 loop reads CASSPGLGNTEAFF. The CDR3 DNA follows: TGCGCCAGCAGCCCTGGGTTAGGGAACACTGAAGCTTTCTTT.

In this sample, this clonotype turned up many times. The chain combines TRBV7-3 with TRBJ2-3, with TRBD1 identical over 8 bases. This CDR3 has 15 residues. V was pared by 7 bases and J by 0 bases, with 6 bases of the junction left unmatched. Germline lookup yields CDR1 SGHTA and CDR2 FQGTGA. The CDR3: CASTPQGASTDTQYF. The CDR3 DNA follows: TGTGCCAGCACCCCCCAGGGGGCTAGCACAGATACGCAGTATTTT.

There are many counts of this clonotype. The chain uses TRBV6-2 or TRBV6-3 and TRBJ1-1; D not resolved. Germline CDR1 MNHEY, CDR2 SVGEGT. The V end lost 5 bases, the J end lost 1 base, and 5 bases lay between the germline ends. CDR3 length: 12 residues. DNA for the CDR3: TGTGCCAGCAGTCCAGGGAACACTGAAGCTTTCTTT. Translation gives CASSPGNTEAFF.